The present entry profiles one T cell receptor beta chain with its context. The antigen is unknown. Germline CDR1 and CDR2: MNHEY and SVGAGI. The CDR3 loop spans 14 amino acids. V lost 2 bases to trimming and J lost 5 bases, with 10 bases between them. The data were obtained in a study of post-analysis software for immune sequencing data. Overall study results and limits: Among several TRBV segments more frequent in patients than controls were TRBV5-6, TRBV5-1 and TRBV20-1. Versus controls, multiple sclerosis patients showed significantly lower diversity (normalized Chao1).

Libraries were made from TCR beta cDNA, and they carried unique molecular identifiers. One entry per CDR3 protein results from TCRdb running MiXCR on the PCR reads. The table has about 820,000 distinct CDR3 sequences, approximately 57% seen once; the top ten hold 4.6%. The specimen sequenced was blood. This sequence joins TRBV6-5 and TRBJ2-1; D unclear. This TCR derives from a girl between 5 and 17 years old with multiple sclerosis. The CDR3 sequence: CASSYKGTHNEQFF. The CDR3 region has the DNA TGTGCCAGCAGTTACAAGGGTACCCACAATGAGCAGTTCTTC.